These 16 T cell receptor beta chains were all obtained from the same sample, sequenced in a study of blood T cell repertoires in COVID-19. The protocol was immunoSEQ multiplex PCR, while the TCRdb copy is restricted to in-frame clones and leaves out a portion. The data hold some 170,000 clones, with roughly 90% observed a single time. Specimen: PBMCs or T cells enriched from blood (not recorded which). The receptors originated from a human donor with acute COVID-19. The donor label of this sample is uncertain.

The chain couples TRBV4-1 to TRBJ2-3, with 10 bases identical to TRBD1. Germline-derived CDR1 and CDR2 are MGHRA and YSYEKL. The CDR3 spans 16 residues. V was clipped by 6 bases and J by 3 bases; unmatched bases: 9. The CDR3 reads CASRKWDRGGTDTQYF. The DNA for the CDR3 is TGCGCCAGCAGAAAGTGGGACAGGGGCGGGACAGATACGCAGTATTTT.

This clone has only a few counts. One junction end does not reproduce the germline sequence, and a read error may be involved. The rearrangement uses TRBV6-2 or TRBV6-3 and TRBJ1-2; tentative D call: TRBD1 (5 bases). The CDR3 contains 12 residues. Germline CDR1 and CDR2: MNHEY and SVGEGT. The CDR3 nucleotides are TGTGCCAGCAGTTACATGGCGTCACAGGCCTTCTTC. It specifies CASSYMASQAFF.

The V and J genes are TRBV27 and TRBJ2-2; 8 bases match TRBD1. Losses at the gene ends were 8 bases for V and 5 bases for J; bases not matched to a gene: 7. From germline, CDR1 is MNHEY and CDR2 SMNVEV (reference sequence). This CDR3 has 14 residues. The chain's CDR3 is CASFAGGDTGELFF. The CDR3 coding sequence is TGTGCCAGCTTTGCAGGGGGCGATACCGGGGAGCTGTTTTTT.

This clone was recorded a few times. The CDR3 DNA is TGTGCCAGCAGCTTTAATTGGGAGAGGAATTCACCCCTCCACTTT. Amino acids: CASSFNWERNSPLHF. The chain joins TRBV5-5 to TRBJ1-6; D unresolved. Trimming took 2 bases from V and 7 from J, leaving 13 bases between them. The CDR3 spans 15 residues. Germline values: CDR1 SGHKS, CDR2 YYEKEE (reference sequence).

The V and J genes are TRBV6-1 and TRBJ2-1; 9 bases map to TRBD1. The CDR3 sequence is 18 residues long. The junction had 8 bases not matched to a gene; V was cut back by 2 bases and J by 0 bases. CDR1 MNHNS and CDR2 SASEGT come from the germline V gene. This CDR3 is CASSETQGQGGSYNEQFF. The CDR3 nucleotides read TGTGCCAGCAGTGAAACCCAGGGACAGGGCGGCTCCTACAATGAGCAGTTCTTC.

The V gene is TRBV7-2, the J gene TRBJ1-1; D ambiguous. CDR3 length: 14 residues. Germline V gene sequence: CDR1 SGHTA, CDR2 FQGNSA. V was cut by 0 bases and J by 6 bases, with 11 bases left in between. The CDR3, as DNA: TGTGCCAGCAGCTTAGCATCAGAGAGGTCTGAAGCTTTCTTT. Translated: CASSLASERSEAFF.

This sequence joins TRBV13 and TRBJ2-7; the match to TRBD2 covers 10 bases. Germline values: CDR1 PRHDT, CDR2 FYEKMQ (reference sequence). With 4 bases clipped from V and 5 bases from J, the junction kept 20 bases outside the gene matches. CDR3 length: 19 amino acids. The CDR3 sequence: CASSSGGPSGGVQEDEQYF. Written as DNA, the CDR3 is TGTGCCAGCAGCTCGGGAGGGCCTAGCGGGGGTGTCCAGGAGGACGAGCAGTACTTC.

This chain links TRBV9 with TRBJ1-1; weak D call: TRBD1 (5 bases). The germline CDR1 and CDR2 sequences are SGDLS and YYNGEE. The CDR3 covers 15 residues. Trimming left V 0 bases short and J 10 bases short, with 19 bases between. This chain's CDR3 is CASSVGGSALRGAFF. For the CDR3, the DNA is TGTGCCAGCAGCGTAGGTGGCAGCGCCCTTAGGGGAGCTTTCTTT.

This chain joins TRBV9 and TRBJ2-3, with D possibly matching TRBD2 (7 bases). Germline V gene sequence: CDR1 SGDLS, CDR2 YYNGEE. The V gene lost 8 bases and the J gene lost 0 bases, with 10 bases spanning the gap. This CDR3 has 13 residues. The DNA of the CDR3 is TGTGCCAGTAGGGGGGGGAGCACAGATACGCAGTATTTT. Translating it yields CASRGGSTDTQYF.

The chain recombines TRBV5-1 with TRBJ1-6; 9 nucleotides match TRBD1. CDR1 and CDR2 (germline): SGHRS, YFSETQ. V shed 4 bases and J 7 bases; nucleotides not matched to a gene: 6. This CDR3 spans 15 amino acids. The CDR3 DNA reads as TGCGCCAGCAGCGCACAGGGGGCGCAGAATTCACCCCTCCACTTT. Its translation: CASSAQGAQNSPLHF.

The V and J genes are TRBV18 and TRBJ1-3; D perhaps matches TRBD1 (6 bases). This CDR3 is 15 amino acids long. V lost 6 bases and J 0 bases, leaving 12 bases between the germline ends. Germline-derived CDR1 and CDR2 are KGHSH and LQKENI. The CDR3 sequence: CASSPDRSSGNTIYF. The CDR3 DNA follows: TGTGCCAGCTCCCCAGACAGGTCCTCTGGAAACACCATATATTTT.

The chain carries TRBV2 and TRBJ1-5; a possible D gene is TRBD1 (5 bases). The CDR3 totals 14 residues. V was clipped by 7 bases and J by 0 bases, with 10 bases between them. The germline gives CDR1 SNHLY, CDR2 FYNNEI. The CDR3 spells CASKGRDSNQPQHF. CDR3 nucleotide sequence: TGTGCCAGCAAAGGCAGGGATAGCAATCAGCCCCAGCATTTT.

The chain recombines TRBV27 with TRBJ2-7, with D tentatively TRBD1 (6 bases). The length of the CDR3 is 15 residues. V gave up 4 bases and J gave up 2 bases, with 15 bases separating them. CDR1 MNHEY and CDR2 SMNVEV come from the germline V gene (reference sequence). The CDR3 sequence: CASSWGQGPTYEQYF. CDR3 nucleotide sequence: TGTGCCAGCAGTTGGGGTCAGGGGCCCACCTACGAGCAGTACTTC.

The genes are TRBV5-1 and TRBJ2-1; 8 nucleotides agree with TRBD1. CDR1 is SGHRS, CDR2 YFSETQ, per germline. J was trimmed by 5 bases and V by 0 bases; bases with no gene match: 4. This CDR3 contains 15 residues. In DNA form, the CDR3 reads TGCGCCAGCAGCTTGGCGGACAGGGACGACAATGAGCAGTTCTTC. Protein sequence: CASSLADRDDNEQFF. Using reference TRBV5-1 and TRBJ2-1 for the parts outside the CDR3, the full variable domain is KAGVTQTPRYLIKTRGQQVTLSCSPISGHRSVSWYQQTPGQGLQFLFEYFSETQRNKGNFPGRFSGRQFSNSRSEMNVSTLELGDSALYLCASSLADRDDNEQFFGPGTRLTVL.

This rearrangement joins TRBV14 to TRBJ2-1; 9 positions agree with TRBD1. V dropped 6 bases and J dropped 7; count of bases not matched to a gene: 13. Per the germline V gene, CDR1 is SGHDN and CDR2 is FVKESK. The CDR3 runs 16 residues. The CDR3 region is CASSATTGQGLNEQFF. In DNA form, the CDR3 reads TGTGCCAGCAGTGCTACCACAGGACAGGGGCTTAATGAGCAGTTCTTC.

This clone is labeled as medium-sized (0.01 to 0.1%). The chain links TRBV5-6 to TRBJ1-1, with D uncertain. V was pared by 2 bases and J by 1 base, with 21 bases between. Germline V gives CDR1 SGHDT, CDR2 YYEEEE. The CDR3 runs to 18 residues. The CDR3: CASSFENAGLWGNTEAFF. CDR3 DNA sequence: TGTGCCAGCAGCTTTGAAAACGCGGGTTTATGGGGGAACACTGAAGCTTTCTTT.